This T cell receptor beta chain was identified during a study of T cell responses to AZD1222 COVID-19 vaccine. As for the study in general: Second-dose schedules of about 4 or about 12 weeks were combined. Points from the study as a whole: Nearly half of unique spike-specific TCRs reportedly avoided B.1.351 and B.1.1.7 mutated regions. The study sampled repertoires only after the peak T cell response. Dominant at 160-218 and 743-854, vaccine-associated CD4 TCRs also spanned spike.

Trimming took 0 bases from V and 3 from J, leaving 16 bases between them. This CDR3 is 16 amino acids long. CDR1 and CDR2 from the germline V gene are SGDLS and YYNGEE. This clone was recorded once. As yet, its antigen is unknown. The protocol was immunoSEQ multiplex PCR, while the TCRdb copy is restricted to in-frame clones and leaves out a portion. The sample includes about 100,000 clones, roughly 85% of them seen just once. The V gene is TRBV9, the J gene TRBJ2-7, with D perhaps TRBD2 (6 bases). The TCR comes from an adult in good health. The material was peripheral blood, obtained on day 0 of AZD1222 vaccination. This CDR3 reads CASSVVRGYGGYEQYF. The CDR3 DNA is TGTGCCAGCAGCGTAGTACGGGGATACGGGGGCTACGAGCAGTACTTC.